This is a list of T cell receptor beta chains from one sample in a study of T-cell reconstitution after alpha-beta-depleted transplantation in children. MiXCR, applied by TCRdb to the PCR reads, yields one record per CDR3 protein. The sample consists of fewer than 250,000 distinct CDR3 sequences, around 7.5% of them appearing once. Specimen: PBMCs, mostly from graft donor cells, collected 180 days after TCRalphabeta/CD19-depleted stem cell transplant. These receptors were collected from a male patient aged 5 to 17 who had a stem cell transplant for acute lymphoblastic leukemia, so the T cells may come from the graft donor. The CDR3 runs from the conserved cysteine through the conserved F or W. A D gene is named only where the DNA matches it firmly. The size field is filled for only some rows; it gives once, few, many or a size class.

size: .; D: .; J: TRBJ1-1; V: TRBV19; DNA: TGTGCCAGTAGAGCACGGGCCAACACTGAAGCTTTCTTT; CDR3: CASRARANTEAFF
size: many; D: .; J: TRBJ1-1; V: TRBV25-1; DNA: TGTGCCAGCAGTGCAGGCGCGGTTTTGAACACTGAAGCTTTCTTT; CDR3: CASSAGAVLNTEAFF
size: many; D: TRBD2; J: TRBJ2-1; V: TRBV20-1; DNA: TGCAGTGCCCCCTTCGCGGGAGGGCTGTTCTTC; CDR3: CSAPFAGGLFF
size: many; D: TRBD1; J: TRBJ2-7; V: TRBV7-8; DNA: TGTGCCAGCAGCTTAGATAAGACAGGGCACTACTCCTACGAGCAGTACTTC; CDR3: CASSLDKTGHYSYEQYF
size: many; D: .; J: TRBJ1-1; V: TRBV5-1; DNA: TGCGCCAGCAGCCCTCATGAGGGGGGCAACGAAGCTTTCTTT; CDR3: CASSPHEGGNEAFF
size: many; D: TRBD1; J: TRBJ1-6; V: TRBV4-3; DNA: TGCGCCAGCAGCCACCCGGGACAGAATTCACCCCTCCACTTT; CDR3: CASSHPGQNSPLHF
size: many; D: .; J: TRBJ1-4; V: TRBV28; DNA: TGTGCCAGCAGGCGGGGGGCCCGCCTTGATGAAAAACTGTTTTTT; CDR3: CASRRGARLDEKLFF
size: many; D: .; J: TRBJ2-5; V: TRBV3-1; DNA: TGTGCCAGCAGCTACGTTGCCCAAGAGACCCAGTACTTC; CDR3: CASSYVAQETQYF
size: many; D: .; J: TRBJ2-3; V: TRBV18; DNA: TGTGCCAGCTCACAAGGTCGAAATACGCAGTATTTT; CDR3: CASSQGRNTQYF
size: many; D: .; J: TRBJ2-1; V: TRBV29-1; DNA: TGCAGCGTTTCTGAGCAGTTCTTC; CDR3: CSVSEQFF
size: many; D: .; J: TRBJ1-4; V: TRBV20-1; DNA: TGCAGTGCTAGGGCAAGGGTCTGGACTAATGAAAAACTGTTTTTT; CDR3: CSARARVWTNEKLFF
size: many; D: .; J: TRBJ2-1; V: TRBV20-1; DNA: TGCAGTGCTAGAGATTGGCTTCCGGCTAATGAGCAGTTCTTC; CDR3: CSARDWLPANEQFF
size: .; D: .; J: TRBJ2-2; V: TRBV11-1; DNA: TGTGCCAGCAGCTTAGTAGTGGGGCTCACCAGATACACCGGGGAGCTGTTTTTT; CDR3: CASSLVVGLTRYTGELFF
size: few; D: .; J: TRBJ2-5; V: TRBV28; DNA: TGTGCCAGCAGTCCTCCGACCATCCAAGAGACCCAGTACTTC; CDR3: CASSPPTIQETQYF
size: many; D: .; J: TRBJ1-2; V: TRBV2; DNA: TGTGCCAGCATTCAGGGGCTTCTTAACTATGGCTACACCTTC; CDR3: CASIQGLLNYGYTF
size: many; D: TRBD1; J: TRBJ1-2; V: TRBV6-1; DNA: TGTGCCAGCAGTGCCCGGGACAGGCCGAGGGACTATGGCTACACCTTC; CDR3: CASSARDRPRDYGYTF
size: few; D: TRBD1; J: TRBJ2-7; V: TRBV6-2/TRBV6-3; DNA: TGTGCCAGCAGTTACGGGAACAGGGGCCGAATCGTTCTTGTCCGCGCTGGCGAGCAGTACTTC; CDR3: CASSYGNRGRIVLVRAGEQYF
size: many; D: .; J: TRBJ1-4; V: TRBV15; DNA: TGTGCCACCAGCAACTATCGGACCGCTTATTTTGGAAAACTGTTTTTT; CDR3: CATSNYRTAYFGKLFF
size: many; D: TRBD2; J: TRBJ2-1; V: TRBV29-1; DNA: TGCAGCGTTTCCGGGACTAGCTACAATGAGCAGTTCTTC; CDR3: CSVSGTSYNEQFF
size: many; D: .; J: TRBJ2-1; V: TRBV7-6; DNA: TGTGCCAGCAGCGGGGGGCGCATAAGGAAGAATGAGCAGTTCTTC; CDR3: CASSGGRIRKNEQFF
size: many; D: TRBD1; J: TRBJ1-1; V: TRBV6-5; DNA: TGTGCCAGCAGTTACCCCGGGACAGGTCGGGCTGAAGCTTTCTTT; CDR3: CASSYPGTGRAEAFF
size: many; D: .; J: TRBJ2-1; V: TRBV7-3; DNA: TGTGCCAGCAGCCCACAAGGGGTCAATGAGCAGTTCTTC; CDR3: CASSPQGVNEQFF
size: many; D: TRBD2; J: TRBJ2-1; V: TRBV5-1; DNA: TGCGCCAGCAGCTTGGGAACTAGCGGGGGACATGAGCAGTTCTTC; CDR3: CASSLGTSGGHEQFF
size: many; D: TRBD2; J: TRBJ2-1; V: TRBV4-3; DNA: TGCGCCAGCAGCCAAGATCTGAGGGCTAGCGGGGGGCCCTACAATGAGCAGTTCTTC; CDR3: CASSQDLRASGGPYNEQFF
size: many; D: TRBD2; J: TRBJ2-5; V: TRBV5-6; DNA: TGTGCCAGCAGCTTTTTCCCGGTAGCGGGAGACGAGACCCAGTACTTC; CDR3: CASSFFPVAGDETQYF
size: many; D: .; J: TRBJ2-3; V: TRBV4-1; DNA: TGCGCCAGCAGCCAACCGACCCCCGGGGCCTCAGATACGCAGTATTTT; CDR3: CASSQPTPGASDTQYF
size: many; D: TRBD1; J: TRBJ2-5; V: TRBV29-1; DNA: TGCAGCGTTGAACTCCGCCGGGACAGGGGGCGCCCCGGGTTTGGGACCCAGTACTTC; CDR3: CSVELRRDRGRPGFGTQYF
size: many; D: .; J: TRBJ2-6; V: TRBV7-3; DNA: TGTGCCAGCAGCTTGTTAGTTGGCACCACTGGGGCCAACGTCCTGACTTTC; CDR3: CASSLLVGTTGANVLTF
size: many; D: TRBD2; J: TRBJ2-1; V: TRBV5-1; DNA: TGCGCCAGCAGCTTAATTAGCGGGACCTACAATGAGCAGTTCTTC; CDR3: CASSLISGTYNEQFF
size: many; D: .; J: TRBJ1-3; V: TRBV3-1; DNA: TGTGCCAGCAGCCAAGCAGGAGTCCCCGGAAACACCATATATTTT; CDR3: CASSQAGVPGNTIYF
size: .; D: .; J: TRBJ2-7; V: TRBV2; DNA: TGTGCCAGAGGGACAAAAATGGGCGAGCAGTACTTC; CDR3: CARGTKMGEQYF
size: many; D: .; J: TRBJ2-5; V: TRBV25-1; DNA: TGTGCCAGCAGTGAGAGTCGGGTTGAAGAGACCCAGTACTTC; CDR3: CASSESRVEETQYF
size: many; D: TRBD1; J: TRBJ2-3; V: TRBV4-3; DNA: TGCGCCAGCAGCTACGGGACAGGGCCCACAGATACGCAGTATTTT; CDR3: CASSYGTGPTDTQYF
size: many; D: TRBD1; J: TRBJ2-7; V: TRBV28; DNA: TGTGCCAGCAGTTTACTATTGGGGACAGCCACCTACGAGCAGTACTTC; CDR3: CASSLLLGTATYEQYF
size: many; D: .; J: TRBJ2-7; V: TRBV4-3; DNA: TGCGCCAGCAGCCAAGATGGGCGCTTGGGGCAGTACTTC; CDR3: CASSQDGRLGQYF
size: many; D: .; J: TRBJ1-1; V: TRBV6-2/TRBV6-3; DNA: TGTGCCAGCAGTTCCCCCAGGACACCGCGTATCCTGAACACTGAAGCTTTCTTT; CDR3: CASSSPRTPRILNTEAFF
size: many; D: .; J: TRBJ1-5; V: TRBV3-1; DNA: TGTGCCAGCAGCCAAGGCAGGGTCTGGCCCCAGCATTTT; CDR3: CASSQGRVWPQHF
size: many; D: .; J: TRBJ2-2; V: TRBV20-1; DNA: TGCAGTGCTAGACAGGACAGGGAGCTGTTTTTT; CDR3: CSARQDRELFF
size: many; D: .; J: TRBJ2-2; V: TRBV10-2; DNA: TGCGCCAGCAGGAGCGGGACAAAAAACACCGGGGAGCTGTTTTTT; CDR3: CASRSGTKNTGELFF
size: many; D: TRBD2; J: TRBJ2-7; V: TRBV11-2; DNA: TGTGCCAGCAGCTTCCCGACTAGCGGGATCTTTCCCTACGAGCAGTACTTC; CDR3: CASSFPTSGIFPYEQYF
size: few; D: .; J: TRBJ1-5; V: TRBV20-1; DNA: TGCAGTGCTAGTCAGTTATCTAGCAATCAGCCCCAGCATTTT; CDR3: CSASQLSSNQPQHF
size: many; D: .; J: TRBJ1-1; V: TRBV9; DNA: TGTGCCAGCAGCGTAGGCGGGAGAACTGAAGCTTTCTTT; CDR3: CASSVGGRTEAFF
size: many; D: .; J: TRBJ2-1; V: TRBV12-3/TRBV12-4; DNA: TGTGCCAGCAGTGATTACAATGAGCAGTTCTTC; CDR3: CASSDYNEQFF
size: many; D: .; J: TRBJ1-1; V: TRBV29-1; DNA: TGCAGCGTTGTTTCCGACAGGACTGGAGACATGAACACTGAAGCTTTCTTT; CDR3: CSVVSDRTGDMNTEAFF
size: many; D: .; J: TRBJ2-2; V: TRBV21-1; DNA: TGTGCCAGCAGCCCCCGGGCGGGCGACACCGGGGAGCTGTTTTTT; CDR3: CASSPRAGDTGELFF
size: many; D: TRBD2; J: TRBJ2-1; V: TRBV25-1; DNA: TGTGCCAGCAGTCCCGGACTAGCGGGAGACAACATAGTAGATGAGCAGTTCTTC; CDR3: CASSPGLAGDNIVDEQFF
size: .; D: .; J: TRBJ2-5; V: TRBV3-1; DNA: TGTGCCACCGACCGGGTACCCGGGGAGACCCAGTACTTC; CDR3: CATDRVPGETQYF
size: many; D: .; J: TRBJ1-2; V: TRBV12-5; DNA: TGTGCTAGTGGCCCAAGACAGGAACCAAACTATGGCTACACCTTC; CDR3: CASGPRQEPNYGYTF
size: many; D: .; J: TRBJ2-7; V: TRBV20-1; DNA: TGCAGTGCCCACAGCTCCTACGAGCAGTACTTC; CDR3: CSAHSSYEQYF
size: many; D: TRBD1; J: TRBJ2-7; V: TRBV12-3/TRBV12-4; DNA: TGTGCCAGCAGTGCCCGGGACAGGGGGGTGGGCAAGCAGTACTTC; CDR3: CASSARDRGVGKQYF
size: many; D: .; J: TRBJ1-4; V: TRBV5-1; DNA: TGCGCCAGCACCGTACGGGGCGGGATAAATGAAAAACTGTTTTTT; CDR3: CASTVRGGINEKLFF
size: .; D: TRBD1; J: TRBJ2-1; V: TRBV19; DNA: TGTGCCAGTAGTATGGATTATCGGACAGGGGGCCAGCCGTTCTTC; CDR3: CASSMDYRTGGQPFF
size: many; D: .; J: TRBJ2-4; V: TRBV20-1; DNA: TGCAGTGCGCACAGGGTTGGGGCCCAGTACTTC; CDR3: CSAHRVGAQYF
size: many; D: .; J: TRBJ2-1; V: TRBV2; DNA: TGTGCCAGCAAAATAAGCTCCTACAATGAGCAGTTCTTC; CDR3: CASKISSYNEQFF
size: many; D: .; J: TRBJ2-7; V: TRBV6-5; DNA: TGTGCCAGCAGTTACGGGGGAGGGGGCTACGAGCAGTACTTC; CDR3: CASSYGGGGYEQYF